This T cell receptor (beta chain) was found in a study of long-term antiretroviral therapy in people with HIV. The run of the v3.0 immunoSEQ assay was at survey level. Generated by immunoSEQ multiplex PCR, the TCRdb table keeps only in-frame clones and is missing some. There are 35,000 or so clones in the sample; 80% to 90% occur only once, and about 10% lies in the top ten. Germline loops: CDR1 SNHLY, CDR2 FYNNEI. The CDR3 contains 14 residues. V lost 2 bases to trimming and J lost 0 bases, with 7 bases between them. The chain joins TRBV2 to TRBJ1-1; D remains unclear. The specimen comprised unsorted PBMCs, sampled 2.2 years after starting antiretroviral therapy. The TCR was taken from a man aged 18 to 30 with HIV. DNA of the CDR3: TGTGCCAGCAGTGAACTTTACATGAACACTGAAGCTTTCTTT. Protein: CASSELYMNTEAFF.